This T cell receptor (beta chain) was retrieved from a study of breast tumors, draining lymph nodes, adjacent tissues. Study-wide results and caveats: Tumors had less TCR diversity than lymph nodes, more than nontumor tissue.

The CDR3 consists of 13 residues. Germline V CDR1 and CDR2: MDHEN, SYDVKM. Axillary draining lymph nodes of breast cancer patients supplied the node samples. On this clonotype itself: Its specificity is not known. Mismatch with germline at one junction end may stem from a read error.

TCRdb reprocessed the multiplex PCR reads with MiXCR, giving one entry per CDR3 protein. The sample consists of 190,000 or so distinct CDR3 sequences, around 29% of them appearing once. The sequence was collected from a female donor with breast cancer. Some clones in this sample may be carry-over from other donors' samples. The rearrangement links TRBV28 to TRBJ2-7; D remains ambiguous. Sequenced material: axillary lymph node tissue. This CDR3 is CANARSGSYERYF. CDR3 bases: TGTGCCAACGCTAGGTCGGGTTCCTACGAGCGGTACTTC.